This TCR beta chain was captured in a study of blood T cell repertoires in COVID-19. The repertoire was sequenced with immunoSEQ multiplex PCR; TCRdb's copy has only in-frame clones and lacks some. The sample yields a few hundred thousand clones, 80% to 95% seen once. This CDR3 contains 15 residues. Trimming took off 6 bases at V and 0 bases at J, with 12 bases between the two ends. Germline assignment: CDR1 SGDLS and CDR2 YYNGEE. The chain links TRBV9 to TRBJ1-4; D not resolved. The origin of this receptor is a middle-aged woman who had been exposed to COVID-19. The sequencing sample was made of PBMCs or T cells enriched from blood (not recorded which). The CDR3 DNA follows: TGTGCCAGCAAGGCGGGCGACGCAACTAATGAAAAACTGTTTTTT. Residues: CASKAGDATNEKLFF.